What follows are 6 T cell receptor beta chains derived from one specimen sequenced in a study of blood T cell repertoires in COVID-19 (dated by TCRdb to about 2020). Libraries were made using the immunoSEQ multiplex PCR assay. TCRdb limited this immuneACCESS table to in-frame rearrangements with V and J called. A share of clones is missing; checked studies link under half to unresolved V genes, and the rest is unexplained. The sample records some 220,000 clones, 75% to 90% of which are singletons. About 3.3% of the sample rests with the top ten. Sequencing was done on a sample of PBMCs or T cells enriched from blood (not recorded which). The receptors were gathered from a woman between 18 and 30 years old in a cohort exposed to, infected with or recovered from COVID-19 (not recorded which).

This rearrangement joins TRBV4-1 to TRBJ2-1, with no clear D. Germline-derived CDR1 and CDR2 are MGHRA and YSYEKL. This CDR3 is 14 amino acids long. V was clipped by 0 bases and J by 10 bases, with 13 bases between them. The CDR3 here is CASSQDATPNEQFF. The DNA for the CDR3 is TGCGCCAGCAGCCAAGATGCGACTCCCAACGAGCAGTTCTTC.

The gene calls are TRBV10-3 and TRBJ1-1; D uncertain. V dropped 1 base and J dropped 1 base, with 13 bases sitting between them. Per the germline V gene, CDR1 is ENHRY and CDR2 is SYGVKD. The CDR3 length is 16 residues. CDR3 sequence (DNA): TGTGCCATCAGTGAGTTTATGGTTAACTGGAACACTGAAGCTTTCTTT. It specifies CAISEFMVNWNTEAFF.

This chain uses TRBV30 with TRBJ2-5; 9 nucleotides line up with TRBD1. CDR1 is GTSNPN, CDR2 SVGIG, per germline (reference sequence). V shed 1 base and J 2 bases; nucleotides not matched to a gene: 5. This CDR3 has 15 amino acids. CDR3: CAWSAGQGIQETQYF. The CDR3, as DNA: TGTGCCTGGAGTGCGGGACAGGGAATACAAGAGACCCAGTACTTC.

The CDR3 DNA follows: TGTGCCAGCAGCTTCATGGGGGGAACTAATGAAAAACTGTTTTTT. This sequence encodes CASSFMGGTNEKLFF. The genes are TRBV7-9 and TRBJ1-4; TRBD1 might be the D (5 bases). The CDR3 is 15 residues long. Trimming shortened V by 3 bases and J by 1 base, and 9 bases separated the two germline ends. Germline values: CDR1 SEHNR, CDR2 FQNEAQ (reference sequence).

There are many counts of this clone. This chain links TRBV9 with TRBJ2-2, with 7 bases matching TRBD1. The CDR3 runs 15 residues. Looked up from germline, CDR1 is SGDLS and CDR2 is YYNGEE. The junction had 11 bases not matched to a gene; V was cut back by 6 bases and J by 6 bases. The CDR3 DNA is TGTGCCAGCAACGACAGGGCGGACGGGGCCGGGGAGCTGTTTTTT. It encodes CASNDRADGAGELFF. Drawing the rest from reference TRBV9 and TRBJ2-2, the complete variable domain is DSGVTQTPKHLITATGQRVTLRCSPRSGDLSVYWYQQSLDQGLQFLIQYYNGEERAKGNILERFSAQQFPDLHSELNLSSLELGDSALYFCASNDRADGAGELFFGEGSRLTVL.

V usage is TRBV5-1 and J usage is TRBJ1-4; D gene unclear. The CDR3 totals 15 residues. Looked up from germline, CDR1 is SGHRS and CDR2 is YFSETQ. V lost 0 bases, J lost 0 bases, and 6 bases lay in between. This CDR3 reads CASSLVEATNEKLFF. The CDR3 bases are TGCGCCAGCAGCTTGGTTGAGGCAACTAATGAAAAACTGTTTTTT.